This entry is about one T cell receptor (beta chain). The data stem from a study of blood T cell repertoires in COVID-19. This CDR3 contains 16 residues. The ends lost 5 bases at V and 1 base at J; junction bases unmatched: 5. Germline V gives CDR1 MNHNY, CDR2 SVGAGI (reference sequence). Authors' analysis steps: Researchers report that nucleated cell counts were estimated from reference gene primer amplification. Generated by immunoSEQ multiplex PCR, the TCRdb table keeps only in-frame clones and is missing some. Clone size and the V and J calls come from that table; the DNA yielded D and trimming. The sample carries about 150,000 clones, 80% to 90% recorded once.

Specimen: peripheral blood. The chain employs TRBV6-6 and TRBJ2-5; the match to TRBD2 covers 12 bases. This clonotype was obtained from a woman aged 45-60 years with acute or convalescent COVID-19. CDR3 sequence reads: CASSPGTSGSQETQYF. CDR3 DNA sequence: TGTGCCAGCAGTCCCGGGACTAGCGGGTCCCAAGAGACCCAGTACTTC.